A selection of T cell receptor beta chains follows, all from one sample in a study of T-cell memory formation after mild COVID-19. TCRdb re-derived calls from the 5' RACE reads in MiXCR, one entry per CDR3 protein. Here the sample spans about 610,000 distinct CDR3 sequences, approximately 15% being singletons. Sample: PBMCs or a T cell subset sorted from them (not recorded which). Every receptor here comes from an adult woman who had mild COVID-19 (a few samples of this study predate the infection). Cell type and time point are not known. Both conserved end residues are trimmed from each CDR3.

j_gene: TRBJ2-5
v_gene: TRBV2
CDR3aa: ASSYGLAGVEETQY

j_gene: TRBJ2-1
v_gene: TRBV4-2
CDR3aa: ASSQDPRSLVTYNEQF

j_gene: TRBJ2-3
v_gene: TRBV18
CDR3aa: ASSPGTSEDTQY

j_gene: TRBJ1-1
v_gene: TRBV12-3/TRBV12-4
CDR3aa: ASSLGKNTEAL

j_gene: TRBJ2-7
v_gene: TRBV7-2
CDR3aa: ASSLGLSRQY

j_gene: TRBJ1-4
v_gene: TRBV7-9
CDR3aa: ASEHSNTVLTHHEKLF

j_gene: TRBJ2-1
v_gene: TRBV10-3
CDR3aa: AISAAGLAGGNEQF

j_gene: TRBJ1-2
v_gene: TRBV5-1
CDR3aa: ASSLDVGARGYT

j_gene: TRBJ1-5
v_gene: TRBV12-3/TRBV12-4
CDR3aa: ASRTAYSNQPQH

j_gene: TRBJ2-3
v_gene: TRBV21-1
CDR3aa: ASSKFGLATSTDTQY

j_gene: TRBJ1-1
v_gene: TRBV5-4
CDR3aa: ASSLLPSIFGTEAF

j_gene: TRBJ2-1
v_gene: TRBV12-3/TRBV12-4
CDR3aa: ASSSYNEQF

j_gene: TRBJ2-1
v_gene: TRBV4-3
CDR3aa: ASSPRGESYNEQF

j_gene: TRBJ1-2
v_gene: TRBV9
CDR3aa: ASSPYTYGYT

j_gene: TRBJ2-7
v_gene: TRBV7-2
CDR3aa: ASSPHSGESSYEQY

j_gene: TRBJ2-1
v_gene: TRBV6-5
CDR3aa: ASSYTGNEQF

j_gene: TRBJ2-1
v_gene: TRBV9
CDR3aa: ASSVADGIVYNEQF

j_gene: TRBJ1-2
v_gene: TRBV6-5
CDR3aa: ASSSPNSGDYGYT

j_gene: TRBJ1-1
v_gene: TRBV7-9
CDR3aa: ASSASGAEAF

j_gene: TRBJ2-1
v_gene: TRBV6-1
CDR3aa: ASTSLAGVISYNEQF

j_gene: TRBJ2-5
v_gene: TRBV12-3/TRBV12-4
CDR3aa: ASSPGRFETQY

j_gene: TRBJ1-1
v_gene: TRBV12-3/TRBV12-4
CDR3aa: ASRTQNSRAF

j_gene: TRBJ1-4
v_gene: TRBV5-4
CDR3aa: ASSYLDGNEKLF

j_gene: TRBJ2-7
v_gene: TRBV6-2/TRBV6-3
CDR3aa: ASKIRTGQKDEQY

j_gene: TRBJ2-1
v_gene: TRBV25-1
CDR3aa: ASTSYNFEQF

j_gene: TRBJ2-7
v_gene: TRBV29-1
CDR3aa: SARLQTGPYEQY

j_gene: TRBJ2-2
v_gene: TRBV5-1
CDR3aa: ASSFGQSTNPYTGELF

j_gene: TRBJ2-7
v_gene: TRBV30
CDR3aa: AWRDRDRGNEQY

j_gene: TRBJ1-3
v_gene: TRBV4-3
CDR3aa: ASSQTTADSGNTIY

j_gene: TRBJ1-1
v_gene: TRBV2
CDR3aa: ASSERGTGNTEAF

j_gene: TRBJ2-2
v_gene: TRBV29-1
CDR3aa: SVEENRNTGELF

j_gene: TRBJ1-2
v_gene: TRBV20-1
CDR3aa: SARVQARYGYT

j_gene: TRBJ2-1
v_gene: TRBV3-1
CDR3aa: ASSQHTWKQL

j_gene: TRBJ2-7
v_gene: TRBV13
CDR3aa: ASSLGQRNSYEQY

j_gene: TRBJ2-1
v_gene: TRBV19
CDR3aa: ASSAGLAGGPINEQF

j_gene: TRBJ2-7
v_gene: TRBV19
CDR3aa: ASSVQTRSYEQY

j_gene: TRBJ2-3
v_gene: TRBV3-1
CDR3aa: ASSQEIYRTDTQY

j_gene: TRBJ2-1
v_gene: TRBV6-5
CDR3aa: ASSYGLAGDKSDNEQF

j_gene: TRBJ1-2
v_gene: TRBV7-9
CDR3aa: ASSLEGSSNYGYT

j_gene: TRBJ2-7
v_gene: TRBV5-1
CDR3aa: ASSLVGRQYEQY

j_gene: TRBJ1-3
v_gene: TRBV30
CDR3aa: AALSGNTIY

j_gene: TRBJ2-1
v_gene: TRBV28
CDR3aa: ASSHGTRWYNEQS

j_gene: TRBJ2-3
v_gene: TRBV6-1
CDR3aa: ASSEFGGLAGLTDTQY

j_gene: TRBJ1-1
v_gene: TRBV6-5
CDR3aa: ASSPSQGYTEAF

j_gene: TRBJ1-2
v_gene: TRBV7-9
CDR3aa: ASSPSGGDGYT

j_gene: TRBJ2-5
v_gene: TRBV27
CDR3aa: ASKAEIQETQY

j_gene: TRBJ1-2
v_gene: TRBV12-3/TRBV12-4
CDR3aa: ASSSSQGSYGYT

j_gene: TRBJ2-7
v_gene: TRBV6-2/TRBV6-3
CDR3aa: ASSYSTSRTYEQY

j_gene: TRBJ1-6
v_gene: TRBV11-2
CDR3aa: ASSVVPLGGSPLH

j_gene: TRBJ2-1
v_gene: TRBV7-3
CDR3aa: ASSPDSSNEQF

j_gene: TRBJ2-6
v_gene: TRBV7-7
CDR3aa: AVEEAGANVLT

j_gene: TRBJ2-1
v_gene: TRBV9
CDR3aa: ASSVVQIYNEQF

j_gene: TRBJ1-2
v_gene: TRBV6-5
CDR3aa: ASSSQGFGYGYT

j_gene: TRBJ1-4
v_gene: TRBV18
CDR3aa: ASSPNAGSPTNEKLF

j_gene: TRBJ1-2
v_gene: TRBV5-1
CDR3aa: ASRPRTGTYGYT

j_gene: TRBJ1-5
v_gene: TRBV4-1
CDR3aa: ASSQDAGVQFIFPQH

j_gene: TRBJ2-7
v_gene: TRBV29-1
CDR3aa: SAEGGGYEQY

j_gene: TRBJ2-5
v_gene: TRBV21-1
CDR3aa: ASSKRGQGLTRETQY

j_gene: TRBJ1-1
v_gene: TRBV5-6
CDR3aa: ASRSGTANTEAF